A single sample is the source of the 26 T cell receptor beta chains below, sequenced in a study of cytomegalovirus exposure and HLA in healthy donors. Here immunoSEQ multiplex PCR was the method, and the copy in TCRdb shows in-frame clones only, minus some. The sample lists some 140,000 clones, roughly 90% occurring once. The sequenced sample was PBMCs. The receptors stem from a man between 18 and 35 years old in good health and CMV-seropositive.

This clone was picked up a small number of times. DNA for the CDR3: TGCGCCAGCAGCTTTGACTCCCGAAAAGAGACCCAGTACTTC. Its protein is CASSFDSRKETQYF. The V and J genes are TRBV5-1 and TRBJ2-5; unclear D gene. Trimming cost V 2 bases and J 3 bases, with 11 bases left between them. This CDR3 contains 14 residues. In germline, CDR1 is SGHRS, CDR2 YFSETQ.

The chain joins TRBV30 to TRBJ1-1; 7 bases map to TRBD1. Per germline, CDR1 GTSNPN and CDR2 SVGIG (reference sequence). The CDR3 runs 18 residues. V was pared by 4 bases and J by 1 base, with 18 bases of the junction left unmatched. CDR3 protein: CAWTRRVGTALTNTEAFF. The CDR3 nucleotides read TGTGCCTGGACCCGTCGGGTCGGGACAGCTCTAACGAACACTGAAGCTTTCTTT.

The chain carries TRBV30 and TRBJ2-3; 7 positions match TRBD2. Germline assignment: CDR1 GTSNPN and CDR2 SVGIG (reference sequence). Trimming at V came to 2 bases and at J to 3 bases, leaving 5 bases not matched to a gene. The CDR3 is 14 amino acids. CDR3 amino acids: CAWSRGGSTDTQYF. The CDR3 nucleotides are TGTGCCTGGAGTCGCGGCGGGAGTACAGATACGCAGTATTTT. The full variable domain, with the rest looked up from reference TRBV30 and TRBJ2-3, is SQTIHQWPATLVQPVGSPLSLECTVEGTSNPNLYWYRQAAGRGLQLLFYSVGIGQISSEVPQNLSASRPQDRQFILSSKKLLLSDSGFYLCAWSRGGSTDTQYFGPGTRLTVL.

The rearrangement joins TRBV11-2 to TRBJ2-1; no reliable D call. Germline V gene data show CDR1 as SGHAT and CDR2 as FQNNGV. V was shortened by 2 bases and J by 2 bases, with 10 bases between the two germline ends. This CDR3 has 15 amino acids. The CDR3 region has the DNA TGTGCCAGCAGCTTACTCCTAGAACCCTACAATGAGCAGTTCTTC. The encoded protein is CASSLLLEPYNEQFF.

This clone was detected only once. This chain uses TRBV5-1 with TRBJ2-5, with D maybe TRBD1 (6 bases). CDR3 length: 14 amino acids. Germline lookup yields CDR1 SGHRS and CDR2 YFSETQ. Trimming took off 1 base at V and 5 bases at J, with 12 bases between the two ends. CDR3 region: CASSLTGFSETQYF. The CDR3 nucleotides read TGCGCCAGCAGCTTGACAGGGTTTAGCGAGACCCAGTACTTC. Variable domain in full (rest from reference TRBV5-1 and TRBJ2-5): KAGVTQTPRYLIKTRGQQVTLSCSPISGHRSVSWYQQTPGQGLQFLFEYFSETQRNKGNFPGRFSGRQFSNSRSEMNVSTLELGDSALYLCASSLTGFSETQYFGPGTRLLVL.

The chain uses TRBV23-1 and TRBJ2-7, with a possible D match to TRBD1 (6 bases). TRBV23-1 is marked as an open reading frame, function uncertain. This CDR3 has 13 residues. The V end lost 4 bases, the J end lost 8 bases, and 15 bases lay between the germline ends. In DNA form, the CDR3 reads TGCGCCAGCAGTCCCCGAAGTGGGGGCCAGCAGTACTTC. Residues: CASSPRSGGQQYF.

The rearrangement links TRBV7-2 to TRBJ2-1; maybe TRBD2 (6 bases). The V end was cut by 8 bases, the J end by 9 bases, with 23 bases between. The length of the CDR3 is 15 residues. Germline-derived CDR1 and CDR2 are SGHTA and FQGNSA. Written as DNA, the CDR3 is TGTGCCAGCTCCCTCGCTAGCGTTGTCACAGGTGAGCAGTTCTTC. Protein sequence: CASSLASVVTGEQFF.

The chain joins TRBV6-5 to TRBJ1-2; TRBD1 matches at 9 bases. Trimming at V came to 4 bases and at J to 5 bases, leaving 8 bases not matched to a gene. The germline gives CDR1 MNHEY, CDR2 SVGAGI. This CDR3 has 15 residues. CDR3 protein: CASSSPGTGSYGYTF. CDR3 nucleotide sequence: TGTGCCAGCAGTTCCCCTGGGACAGGGTCTTATGGCTACACCTTC.

This clone was counted between two and nine times. This chain links TRBV9 with TRBJ2-7, with TRBD1 matching over 11 bases. With V trimmed by 0 bases and J by 6 bases, 2 bases remained unmatched. The CDR3 sequence is 14 residues long. CDR1 and CDR2 from the germline V gene are SGDLS and YYNGEE. This CDR3 is CASSVGTGGFEQYF. CDR3 nucleotide sequence: TGTGCCAGCAGCGTAGGGACAGGGGGCTTCGAGCAGTACTTC.

V is TRBV5-1 and J is TRBJ2-1; a weak D match, TRBD1 (5 bases). Germline loops: CDR1 SGHRS, CDR2 YFSETQ. This CDR3 is built from 15 residues. Trimming stripped 2 bases from V and 0 bases from J, with 9 bases between. DNA for the CDR3: TGCGCCAGCAGCTTACAGGTGAGCTCCTACAATGAGCAGTTCTTC. Residues: CASSLQVSSYNEQFF.

The chain's CDR3 is CAWSVSRGIGANYGYTF. The DNA for the CDR3 is TGTGCCTGGAGTGTTAGCAGGGGCATCGGGGCTAACTATGGCTACACCTTC. J is TRBJ1-2 and V is TRBV30; D possibly corresponds to TRBD1 (6 bases). Germline CDR1 GTSNPN, CDR2 SVGIG (reference sequence). CDR3 length: 17 residues. V was trimmed by 0 bases and J by 0 bases, leaving 17 bases between them.

This clone has a handful of counts. V and J are TRBV7-9 and TRBJ1-6; D is unresolved. There are 13 residues in the CDR3. V was cut by 5 bases and J by 8 bases, with 10 bases left in between. CDR1 SEHNR and CDR2 FQNEAQ come from the germline V gene (reference sequence). The CDR3 region has the DNA TGTGCCAGCAGCCTACACAGAGATTCACCCCTCCACTTT. Its translation: CASSLHRDSPLHF.

The V call is TRBV4-3, the J call TRBJ2-5; 7 bases are shared with TRBD2. Trimming at V came to 3 bases and at J to 5 bases, leaving 3 bases not matched to a gene. The length of the CDR3 is 13 residues. Germline V CDR1 and CDR2: LGHNA, YSLEER. The CDR3 spells CASSHGGRETQYF. DNA of the CDR3: TGCGCCAGCAGCCACGGGGGGAGGGAGACCCAGTACTTC.

V and J are TRBV5-1 and TRBJ2-1, with TRBD2 matching 7 bases. The CDR3 runs 16 residues. Germline V gene sequence: CDR1 SGHRS, CDR2 YFSETQ. V lost 0 bases and J lost 3; bases outside the gene matches: 6. The CDR3 bases are TGCGCCAGCAGCTTGGGAGCGGGGACCCTCTACAATGAGCAGTTCTTC. Its translation is CASSLGAGTLYNEQFF.

This clone was detected once. The genes are TRBV7-9 and TRBJ1-1, with D possibly TRBD1 on 6 matching bases. The CDR3 consists of 13 residues. V lost 8 bases and J 7 bases, leaving 17 bases between the germline ends. The germline CDR1 and CDR2 sequences are SEHNR and FQNEAQ (reference sequence). The CDR3 region is CASEDRTGGEAFF. DNA of the CDR3: TGTGCCAGCGAAGACAGGACGGGCGGTGAAGCTTTCTTT.

This chain connects TRBV7-3 to TRBJ2-3; D uncertain. CDR3 length equals 14 residues. Trimming cost V 3 bases and J 0 bases, with 7 bases left between them. The germline gives CDR1 SGHTA, CDR2 FQGTGA. The CDR3 spells CASSLTPSTDTQYF. Here the CDR3 DNA reads TGTGCCAGCAGCTTGACACCTAGCACAGATACGCAGTATTTT.

This clone was detected only once. The rearrangement links TRBV9 to TRBJ1-1; tentatively, D is TRBD1 (6 bases). This CDR3 is built from 18 residues. V lost 4 bases, J lost 2 bases, and 24 bases lay in between. CDR1 SGDLS and CDR2 YYNGEE come from the germline V gene. The CDR3 nucleotides read TGTGCCAGCAGCACAACTGGGGGGGGCTTAGGCCCAAACACTGAAGCTTTCTTT. It translates to CASSTTGGGLGPNTEAFF.

The rearrangement joins TRBV7-2 to TRBJ2-7; a possible D gene is TRBD2 (5 bases). Trimming shortened V by 4 bases and J by 2 bases, and 15 bases separated the two germline ends. The CDR3 consists of 15 residues. CDR1 SGHTA and CDR2 FQGNSA come from the germline V gene. For the CDR3, the DNA is TGTGCCAGCAGCTCCGGACTTGTTGCTGCCTACGAGCAGTACTTC. It codes for CASSSGLVAAYEQYF.

The rearrangement joins TRBV6-5 to TRBJ1-1; D unresolved. V lost 4 bases and J lost 6, with 9 bases in between. Germline assignment: CDR1 MNHEY and CDR2 SVGAGI. There are 12 residues in the CDR3. The CDR3 spells CASSSRGAEAFF. CDR3 in DNA: TGTGCCAGCAGTTCCCGCGGGGCTGAAGCTTTCTTT.

The CDR3 region has the DNA TGTGCCAGCAGTTACAAAACAGGGGCTCCAGATACGCAGTATTTT. It translates to CASSYKTGAPDTQYF. J is TRBJ2-3 and V is TRBV6-5, with 7 nucleotides matching TRBD1. The CDR3 loop spans 15 amino acids. The J segment lost 4 bases and the V segment lost 2 bases, leaving 6 bases of the junction unmatched. Germline values: CDR1 MNHEY, CDR2 SVGAGI.

Regarding this clone: The junction shows a germline mismatch at one end, possibly a read error. Other DNA sequences of this sample code for an identical CDR3. This chain uses TRBV18 with TRBJ2-7, with D possibly matching TRBD2 (6 bases). The length of the CDR3 is 14 residues. Germline loops: CDR1 KGHSH, CDR2 LQKENI. The CDR3 sequence: CASSPRREKIEQYF. DNA for the CDR3: TGTGCTAGCTCACCAAGGCGGGAAAAGATCGAGCAGTACTTC.

The V call is TRBV15, the J call TRBJ1-1; weak D call: TRBD1 (5 bases). Germline-derived CDR1 and CDR2 are LNHNV and YYDKDF (reference sequence). The CDR3 is 16 residues long. V was cut by 2 bases and J by 1 base, with 14 bases left in between. The CDR3 loop reads CATSRLPATGNTEAFF. For the CDR3, the DNA is TGTGCCACCAGCAGATTACCCGCTACAGGGAACACTGAAGCTTTCTTT.

The chain combines TRBV5-4 with TRBJ2-1; TRBD2 might be the D (5 bases). Germline CDR1 is SGHNT and CDR2 is YYREEE (reference sequence). The CDR3 contains 15 residues. Trimming removed 2 bases at V and 0 bases at J, with 9 bases between. Here the CDR3 DNA reads TGTGCCAGCAGCTTAGCGGCGAACTCCTACAATGAGCAGTTCTTC. This encodes CASSLAANSYNEQFF.

The CDR3: CASSEEGAGNYGYTF. As DNA, the CDR3 is TGTGCCAGCAGTGAGGAGGGGGCCGGAAACTATGGCTACACCTTC. V and J are TRBV2 and TRBJ1-2, with 7 bases aligning to TRBD1. The CDR3 has 15 residues. The V segment lost 3 bases and the J segment 2 bases; nucleotides outside the gene matches: 6. Per the germline V gene, CDR1 is SNHLY and CDR2 is FYNNEI.

V usage is TRBV18 and J usage is TRBJ2-7; 8 bases agree with TRBD1. CDR1 KGHSH and CDR2 LQKENI come from the germline V gene. Trimming took 5 bases from V and 5 from J; bases not matched to a gene: 5. This CDR3 spans 13 amino acids. The CDR3 sequence: CASSTGQANEQYF. The CDR3 nucleotides are TGTGCCAGCTCAACGGGACAGGCGAACGAGCAGTACTTC.

V is TRBV9 and J is TRBJ2-7; D is possibly TRBD1 (6 bases). Trimming removed 0 bases at V and 1 base at J, with 11 bases between. CDR3 length: 15 amino acids. Looked up from germline, CDR1 is SGDLS and CDR2 is YYNGEE. CDR3 sequence: CASSVERDTSYEQYF. CDR3 DNA: TGTGCCAGCAGCGTAGAAAGGGACACTTCCTACGAGCAGTACTTC. The variable domain in full, with the rest retrieved from reference TRBV9 and TRBJ2-7, is DSGVTQTPKHLITATGQRVTLRCSPRSGDLSVYWYQQSLDQGLQFLIQYYNGEERAKGNILERFSAQQFPDLHSELNLSSLELGDSALYFCASSVERDTSYEQYFGPGTRLTVT.